This T cell receptor beta chain is drawn from a study of patients and donors after allogeneic stem cell transplantation. Using its own MiXCR run on the RT-PCR reads, TCRdb lists one record per CDR3 protein. The sample shows 100,000 to 130,000 distinct CDR3 sequences, around 35% of them seen only once. Sequences were obtained from blood, either unsorted or a sorted T cell fraction (not recorded which). The sequence came from a human donor who was either an allogeneic HSCT recipient or a stem cell or donor lymphocyte infusion donor (not recorded which). It is not recorded whose cells these are; they may come from a transplant donor.

CDR3 protein: CASSRGGTSGRETQYF. The CDR3 DNA sequence: TGTGCCAGCAGCCGAGGCGGGACTAGCGGGAGAGAGACCCAGTACTTC. The chain carries TRBV14 and TRBJ2-5; 14 bases line up with TRBD2. The length of the CDR3 is 16 residues. Trimming removed 4 bases from V and 4 bases from J; junction bases left unmatched: 5. Germline lookup yields CDR1 SGHDN and CDR2 FVKESK.